Shown below are 30 T cell receptor beta chains from a single sample sequenced in a study of T-cell memory formation after mild COVID-19 (dated by TCRdb to the early 2020s). Library preparation was by 5' RACE. Sequencing instrument: Illumina NovaSeq 6000. TCRdb reprocessing: public reads trimmed at Q25 with fastp, clones called with MiXCR, in-frame beta chains kept. Records with the same CDR3 protein are collapsed into one entry carrying the most frequent genes and DNA. This sample gives about 190,000 distinct CDR3 sequences in total; about 10% of them show up just once. The ten biggest clones cover 3% to 3.5% of the sample. The sample comprised PBMCs or a T cell subset sorted from them (not recorded which). These receptors originate from a man aged 18-30 years who had mild COVID-19 (a few samples of this study predate the infection). The sample titles of this study are shuffled in the database, so cell type and time point are left out; the donor was told from shared clones.

The chain uses TRBV24-1 and TRBJ2-5; 7 bases fit TRBD2. The CDR3 spans 13 residues. The V and J ends lost 7 bases and 5 bases, in that order; junction bases with no gene match: 6. Germline CDR1 and CDR2: KGHDR and SFDVKD. The CDR3 sequence: CATSQAGRETQYF. CDR3 nucleotide sequence: TGTGCCACCAGCCAAGCGGGGAGGGAGACCCAGTACTTC.

This clonotype was recorded a few times. J is TRBJ2-7 and V is TRBV5-1; no clear D. Trimming left V 3 bases short and J 5 bases short, with 18 bases between. Germline loops: CDR1 SGHRS, CDR2 YFSETQ. The CDR3 length is 15 residues. The DNA of the CDR3 is TGCGCCAGCAGCTATGTATCCGGGCCTGGGAACGAGCAGTACGTC. This codes for CASSYVSGPGNEQYV.

This clonotype was counted between two and nine times. The chain couples TRBV15 to TRBJ2-5; D is uncertain. The CDR3 covers 14 residues. The V gene lost 0 bases and the J gene lost 3 bases, with 8 bases spanning the gap. CDR1 is LNHNV, CDR2 YYDKDF, per germline (reference sequence). In DNA, the CDR3 is TGTGCCACCAGCAGAGATCGGGCAAAAGAGACCCAGTACTTC. It translates to CATSRDRAKETQYF.

The sample holds one count of this clonotype. The rearrangement uses TRBV7-6 and TRBJ2-1; D unresolved. CDR3 length equals 14 residues. The V gene's germline CDR1 is SGHVS and CDR2 FNYEAQ. V shed 3 bases and J shed 9 bases, with 15 bases lying between them. Written as DNA, the CDR3 is TGTGCCAGCAGCTTGCGGCGGAGCTTTAGTGAGCAGTTCTTC. It codes for CASSLRRSFSEQFF.

V usage is TRBV6-2 or TRBV6-3 and J usage is TRBJ2-5; D gene ambiguous. The V gene's germline CDR1 is MNHEY and CDR2 SVGEGT. V was trimmed by 2 bases and J by 4 bases, leaving 2 bases between them. CDR3 size: 11 residues. The CDR3 is CASSYTETQYF. The DNA of the CDR3 is TGTGCCAGCAGTTACACAGAGACCCAGTACTTC.

This clonotype showed up just a few times. The chain carries TRBV20-1 and TRBJ2-1; 11 bases match TRBD2. There are 16 residues in the CDR3. The V gene's germline CDR1 is DFQATT and CDR2 SNEGSKA (reference sequence). The ends lost 0 bases at V and 10 bases at J; junction bases unmatched: 11. The CDR3 nucleotides are TGCAGTGCTAGAGACCCCGGGACTAGCGGCGGCCAAGAGCAGTTCTTC. Its translation: CSARDPGTSGGQEQFF.

The chain employs TRBV10-3 and TRBJ2-7; a possible D gene is TRBD2 (6 bases). Germline V gene lookup returns CDR1 ENHRY and CDR2 SYGVKD. Trimming shortened V by 6 bases and J by 7 bases, and 22 bases separated the two germline ends. The CDR3 contains 15 residues. CDR3 sequence (DNA): TGTGCCATCAGCCCTCAGAGTGGGGGGATGGGGGAGCAGTACTTC. Residues: CAISPQSGGMGEQYF.

This clonotype was counted a few times. The J gene is TRBJ2-5, the V gene TRBV3-1; unclear D gene. The CDR3 contains 14 residues. The V end was cut by 3 bases, the J end by 1 base, with 9 bases between. Germline V gives CDR1 LGHDT, CDR2 YNNKEL (reference sequence). CDR3 region: CASSHRYPQETQYF. DNA for the CDR3: TGTGCCAGCAGCCACAGGTACCCCCAAGAGACCCAGTACTTC.

This clonotype showed up just a few times. J is TRBJ1-6 and V is TRBV12-3 or TRBV12-4, with 9 bases fitting TRBD1. CDR3 length: 15 residues. Trimming removed 5 bases from V and 9 bases from J; junction bases left unmatched: 8. CDR3 protein: CASSQRTGASSPLHF. DNA of the CDR3: TGTGCCAGCAGTCAGAGGACAGGGGCGAGTTCACCCCTCCACTTT.

This clonotype was counted ten times or more. V and J are TRBV4-1 and TRBJ2-3, with a weak D call TRBD1 (6 bases). Germline CDR1 MGHRA, CDR2 YSYEKL. V lost 0 bases to trimming and J lost 4 bases, with 11 bases between them. This CDR3 is 15 amino acids long. CDR3 DNA: TGCGCCAGCAGCCAAGAGGTAACAGGGCCAGATACGCAGTATTTT. This encodes CASSQEVTGPDTQYF.

The CDR3 DNA reads TGCAGTGCTAGAGATGCTGGGCAGTCCTATGGCTACACCTTC. This codes for CSARDAGQSYGYTF. J is TRBJ1-2 and V is TRBV20-1; D unresolved. Germline CDR1 and CDR2: DFQATT and SNEGSKA (reference sequence). Trimming left V 0 bases short and J 4 bases short, with 12 bases between. This CDR3 is built from 14 residues.

This clonotype occurred a few times. This chain connects TRBV6-6 to TRBJ1-3; 7 bases line up with TRBD1. CDR1 is MNHNY and CDR2 is SVGAGI in the germline V gene (reference sequence). The length of the CDR3 is 16 residues. V gave up 0 bases and J gave up 0 bases; unmatched junction bases: 2. CDR3: CASSYSTGRSGNTIYF. The CDR3 DNA follows: TGTGCCAGCAGTTACTCGACAGGGCGCTCTGGAAACACCATATATTTT.

This clonotype has more than one count but fewer than ten. The chain joins TRBV6-2 or TRBV6-3 to TRBJ1-3; weak D call: TRBD1 (6 bases). Trimming pared 6 bases from V and 0 bases from J, leaving 12 bases between. This CDR3 contains 15 residues. The germline V gene encodes CDR1 MNHEY and CDR2 SVGEGT. CDR3 in amino acids: CASSKTGASGNTIYF. In DNA, the CDR3 is TGTGCCAGCAGCAAGACAGGAGCCTCTGGAAACACCATATATTTT.

The table lists this clonotype with a few counts. The V gene is TRBV28, the J gene TRBJ1-1; TRBD1 matches at 10 bases. The germline CDR1 and CDR2 sequences are MDHEN and SYDVKM. CDR3 length: 14 amino acids. J was trimmed by 5 bases and V by 6 bases; bases with no gene match: 6. The CDR3 DNA follows: TGTGCCAGCAGCCCGACAGGGGGCTGGACTGAAGCTTTCTTT. Its protein product is CASSPTGGWTEAFF.

This chain connects TRBV3-1 to TRBJ2-7; D gene unclear. The CDR3 consists of 12 residues. The V gene lost 3 bases and the J gene lost 3 bases, with 6 bases spanning the gap. Germline loops: CDR1 LGHDT, CDR2 YNNKEL (reference sequence). The CDR3 region has the DNA TGTGCCAGCAGCCAGCACGGCTACGAGCAGTACTTC. The encoded protein is CASSQHGYEQYF.

There are a few counts of this clonotype. The rearrangement uses TRBV4-1 and TRBJ1-1, with D tentatively TRBD1 (6 bases). Deletions cut 6 bases from V and 5 bases from J, with 16 bases between. The germline gives CDR1 MGHRA, CDR2 YSYEKL. The CDR3 runs 14 residues. CDR3: CASRTQGKRTEAFF. The CDR3 DNA follows: TGCGCCAGCAGGACTCAGGGGAAGCGAACTGAAGCTTTCTTT.

The gene calls are TRBV7-6 and TRBJ1-2, with TRBD1 as a possible D gene (5 bases). Germline V lookup: CDR1 SGHVS, CDR2 FNYEAQ. The CDR3 is made up of 13 amino acids. Trimming took 5 bases from V and 7 from J, leaving 14 bases between them. CDR3 bases: TGTGCCAGCAGCGGCTTACTAGGGGTTGGCTACACCTTC. Its translation is CASSGLLGVGYTF.

The J gene is TRBJ2-5, the V gene TRBV4-3; 8 nucleotides line up with TRBD1. The germline V gene encodes CDR1 LGHNA and CDR2 YSLEER. Trimming at V came to 6 bases and at J to 4 bases, leaving 10 bases not matched to a gene. The CDR3 runs to 15 residues. CDR3 residues: CASSREGQGAETQYF. The CDR3 DNA reads as TGCGCCAGCAGTCGTGAGGGGCAGGGGGCAGAGACCCAGTACTTC.

CDR3 amino acids: CASSRSSLWETQYF. Written as DNA, the CDR3 is TGTGCCAGCAGTCGGTCTAGTCTATGGGAGACCCAGTACTTC. The chain employs TRBV6-2 or TRBV6-3 and TRBJ2-5; D gene ambiguous. Germline assignment: CDR1 MNHEY and CDR2 SVGEGT. The V end was cut by 5 bases, the J end by 5 bases, with 15 bases between. This CDR3 has 14 amino acids.

The V call is TRBV5-1, the J call TRBJ2-5, with 7 nucleotides matching TRBD2. Germline lookup yields CDR1 SGHRS and CDR2 YFSETQ. V shed 4 bases and J 2 bases; nucleotides not matched to a gene: 23. The CDR3 length is 20 residues. CDR3 sequence: CASSTTSAGNVRNLQETQYF. CDR3 bases: TGCGCCAGCAGCACCACTAGCGCGGGCAACGTTAGGAACTTACAAGAGACCCAGTACTTC.

This clonotype was seen a handful of times. The rearrangement links TRBV20-1 to TRBJ1-2; 8 bases align to TRBD1. The CDR3 totals 11 residues. The V gene's germline CDR1 is DFQATT and CDR2 SNEGSKA (reference sequence). V dropped 5 bases and J dropped 7; count of bases not matched to a gene: 3. The CDR3: CSASRGPGYTF. The DNA for the CDR3 is TGCAGTGCTTCCAGGGGGCCTGGCTACACCTTC.

This clonotype was picked up many times. The gene calls are TRBV7-9 and TRBJ1-2, with 7 bases lining up with TRBD1. J was trimmed by 6 bases and V by 6 bases; bases with no gene match: 13. The CDR3 runs 15 residues. Germline CDR1 is SEHNR and CDR2 is FQNEAQ (reference sequence). CDR3 region: CASRPRKGQRNGYTF. CDR3 in DNA: TGTGCCAGCAGGCCACGTAAGGGACAGCGAAATGGCTACACCTTC.

This clonotype turned up a few times. The chain links TRBV2 to TRBJ1-5; D call uncertain. Trimming took 4 bases from V and 3 from J, leaving 7 bases between them. The length of the CDR3 is 13 residues. Looked up from germline, CDR1 is SNHLY and CDR2 is FYNNEI. For the CDR3, the DNA is TGTGCCAGCAGTGGGAGGTACAATCAGCCCCAGCATTTT. Protein: CASSGRYNQPQHF.

The rearrangement links TRBV18 to TRBJ2-5; 12 nucleotides align to TRBD2. Per the germline V gene, CDR1 is KGHSH and CDR2 is LQKENI. CDR3 length: 15 residues. With V trimmed by 2 bases and J by 5 bases, 3 bases remained unmatched. CDR3 DNA: TGTGCCAGCTCACCAAGGACTAGCGGGGAGGAGACCCAGTACTTC. Amino acids: CASSPRTSGEETQYF. Based on the CDR3 plus reference TRBV18 and TRBJ2-5, the full variable domain is NAGVMQNPRHLVRRRGQEARLRCSPMKGHSHVYWYRQLPEEGLKFMVYLQKENIIDESGMPKERFSAEFPKEGPSILRIQQVVRGDSAAYFCASSPRTSGEETQYFGPGTRLLVL.

This clonotype occurred a few times. J is TRBJ2-7 and V is TRBV6-2 or TRBV6-3; 8 bases are a match to TRBD1. The CDR3 sequence is 17 residues long. V lost 0 bases to trimming and J lost 2 bases; unmatched junction nucleotides: 9. The V gene's germline CDR1 is MNHEY and CDR2 SVGEGT. The DNA of the CDR3 is TGTGCCAGCAGTTACTCGACCCCCTGGACAGGGCCCTACGAGCAGTACGTC. Encoded protein: CASSYSTPWTGPYEQYV.

This chain uses TRBV5-1 with TRBJ2-1; D remains ambiguous. The V gene's germline CDR1 is SGHRS and CDR2 YFSETQ. The CDR3 contains 13 residues. V was clipped by 5 bases and J by 10 bases, with 16 bases between them. CDR3 sequence (DNA): TGCGCCAGCAGGCAAGGCCCCGAGGAGGAGCAGTTCTTC. This codes for CASRQGPEEEQFF.

This clonotype occurred a few times. The chain is built from TRBV6-2 or TRBV6-3 and TRBJ2-3; D may be TRBD1 or TRBD2 (6 bases each). With 6 bases removed from V and 0 bases from J, the gap between germline ends came to 16 bases. Germline CDR1 and CDR2: MNHEY and SVGEGT. This CDR3 spans 16 amino acids. In DNA, the CDR3 is TGTGCCAGCAGCCCCGGGGGCGGTATTAGCACAGATACGCAGTATTTT. It yields the protein CASSPGGGISTDTQYF.

The gene calls are TRBV6-5 and TRBJ2-5, with 7 nucleotides matching TRBD1. After removal of 6 bases from V and 0 bases from J, the junction contained 1 base not matched to a gene. This CDR3 has 13 residues. The germline CDR1 and CDR2 sequences are MNHEY and SVGAGI. This CDR3 is CASRQGNQETQYF. CDR3 nucleotides: TGTGCCAGCAGACAGGGGAACCAAGAGACCCAGTACTTC.

This clonotype was counted between two and nine times. The chain couples TRBV6-2 or TRBV6-3 to TRBJ1-5; possible D gene TRBD1, 6 bases. The germline V and J ends were trimmed by 6 bases and 6 bases, with 18 bases remaining between them. This CDR3 is built from 15 residues. CDR1 MNHEY and CDR2 SVGEGT come from the germline V gene. CDR3 DNA: TGTGCCAGCAGGGACAGCCTAAGTACCTCTCAGCCCCAGCATTTT. This sequence encodes CASRDSLSTSQPQHF.

The CDR3 DNA follows: TGTGCCAGCTCACCGTACAGGGTGGATCAGACTGAAGCTTTCTTT. Protein sequence: CASSPYRVDQTEAFF. The rearrangement uses TRBV18 and TRBJ1-1; weak D call: TRBD1 (6 bases). The CDR3 consists of 15 residues. Trimming pared 3 bases from V and 5 bases from J, leaving 16 bases between. Per the germline V gene, CDR1 is KGHSH and CDR2 is LQKENI.